The rows below give T cell receptor beta chains drawn from one sample of a study of blood T cell repertoires in COVID-19. The assay was immunoSEQ multiplex PCR, and TCRdb's table has in-frame clones only and misses some. The sample consists of around 300,000 clones, over 75% of them appearing once. Input material: peripheral blood. These receptors were taken from a human donor in a cohort sampled during active COVID-19. Both conserved end residues are part of each CDR3. D genes are given only for firm matches. Clone size is not always given. Where it is, it says once, few, many or a class for expanded clones.

TRBV11-2	NA	NA	TRBJ1-1	TGTGCCAGCAGCTTAGGAAGGGGGACTGAAGCTTTCTTT	CASSLGRGTEAFF
TRBV21-1	NA	NA	TRBJ1-2	TGTGCCAGATCAACAGGGGGCACGAACTATGGCTACACCTTC	CARSTGGTNYGYTF
TRBV14	NA	few	TRBJ2-7	TGTGCCAGCAGCCAGGCAGGTGGCAACGAGCAGTACTTC	CASSQAGGNEQYF
TRBV29-1	NA	NA	TRBJ2-7	TGCAGCGTTGAAGCCCAGGGAAGAACCTACGAGCAGTACTTC	CSVEAQGRTYEQYF
TRBV5-1	NA	NA	TRBJ1-1	TGCGCCAGCAGCATAAGACAGGCCAACACTGAAGCTTTCTTT	CASSIRQANTEAFF
TRBV2	TRBD2	NA	TRBJ2-7	TGTGCCAGCAGTGTGGAGCGGGAGGTAGACGAGCAGTACTTC	CASSVEREVDEQYF
TRBV6-1	NA	once	TRBJ1-6	TGTGCCAGCAGTGAAAAAAGGGGGTTAAATTCACCCCTCCACTTT	CASSEKRGLNSPLHF
TRBV4-1	TRBD1	NA	TRBJ2-7	TGCGCCAGCAGCCGGGGGACAGGCGAATCCTACGAGCAGTACTTC	CASSRGTGESYEQYF
TRBV6-5	TRBD1	NA	TRBJ1-6	TGTGCCAGCGGAAGGACAGGGCATACTTCACCCCTCCACTTT	CASGRTGHTSPLHF
TRBV6-5	NA	NA	TRBJ2-3	TGTGCCAGCAGCCGGGGAGGCACAGATACGCAGTATTTT	CASSRGGTDTQYF
TRBV5-1	TRBD1	NA	TRBJ1-3	TGCGCCAGCAGCCTCGGACAGGGAGCCTCTGGAAACACCATATATTTT	CASSLGQGASGNTIYF